Detailed here is one TCR beta chain. The sample carries other DNA sequences with the same CDR3. The CDR3 totals 15 residues. Germline V CDR1 and CDR2: SGDLS, YYNGEE. V gave up 0 bases and J gave up 5 bases; unmatched junction bases: 3. Vbeta (60) and Jbeta (13) primers were used in the PCR. Clones were sequenced by immunoSEQ multiplex PCR, and TCRdb holds only the in-frame ones, with some missing. The sample has about 230,000 clones; approximately 84% are singletons. The sample originates from a study of cytomegalovirus exposure and HLA in healthy donors. The sample consisted of PBMCs. The receptor was derived from a girl aged 2-15 years in good health and CMV-seronegative. The V gene is TRBV9, the J gene TRBJ1-4; TRBD1 matches 8 bases. The DNA of the CDR3 is TGTGCCAGCAGCGTAGGACAGGGGCCGAATGAAAAACTGTTTTTT. The encoded protein is CASSVGQGPNEKLFF.